The T cell receptor beta chain described here comes from a study of cytomegalovirus exposure and HLA in healthy donors. V trimming: 6 bases; J trimming: 1 base; junction bases outside the gene matches: 0. Per germline, CDR1 SSHAT and CDR2 FNYEAQ (reference sequence). CDR3 length: 15 residues. 13 Jbeta primers and 60 Vbeta primers were used for the PCR. Libraries were prepared by immunoSEQ multiplex PCR; TCRdb keeps only in-frame clonotypes and omits some of them. The ten most abundant clones cover approximately 1.5% of a sample with 150,000 or so clones. The sequence derives from a woman aged 50 to 60 in good health and CMV-seronegative. The source material was PBMCs. This sequence joins TRBV7-7 and TRBJ2-2, with 12 positions matching TRBD2. The CDR3 nucleotides read TGTGCCAGCAGACTAGCGGGAGGGAACACCGGGGAGCTGTTTTTT. Translating gives CASRLAGGNTGELFF.